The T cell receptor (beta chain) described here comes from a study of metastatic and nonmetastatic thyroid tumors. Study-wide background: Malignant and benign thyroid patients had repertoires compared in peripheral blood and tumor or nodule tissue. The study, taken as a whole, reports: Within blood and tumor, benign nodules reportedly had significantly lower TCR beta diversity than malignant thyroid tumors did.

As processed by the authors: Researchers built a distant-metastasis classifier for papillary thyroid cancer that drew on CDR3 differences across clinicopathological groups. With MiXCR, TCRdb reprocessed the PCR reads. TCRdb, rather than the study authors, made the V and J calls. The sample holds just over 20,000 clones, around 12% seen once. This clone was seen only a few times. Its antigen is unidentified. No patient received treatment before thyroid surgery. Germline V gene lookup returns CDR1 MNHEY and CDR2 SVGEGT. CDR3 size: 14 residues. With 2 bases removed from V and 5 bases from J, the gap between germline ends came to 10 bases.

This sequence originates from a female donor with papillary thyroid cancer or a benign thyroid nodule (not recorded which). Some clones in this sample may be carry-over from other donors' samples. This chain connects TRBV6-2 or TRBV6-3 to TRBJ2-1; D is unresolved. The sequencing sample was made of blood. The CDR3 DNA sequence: TGTGCCAGCAGTTACGCAGGCCAAAACAATGAGCAGTTCTTC. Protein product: CASSYAGQNNEQFF.